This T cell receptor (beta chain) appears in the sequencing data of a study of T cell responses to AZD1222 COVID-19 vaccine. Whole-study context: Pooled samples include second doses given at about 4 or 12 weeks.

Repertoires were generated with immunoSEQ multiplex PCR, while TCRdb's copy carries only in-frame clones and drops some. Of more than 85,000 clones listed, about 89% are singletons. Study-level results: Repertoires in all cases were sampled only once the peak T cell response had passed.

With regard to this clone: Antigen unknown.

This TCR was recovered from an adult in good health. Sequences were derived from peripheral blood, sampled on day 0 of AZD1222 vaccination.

This chain's CDR3 is CASSQDLFRASHSPLHF. The CDR3 coding sequence is TGCGCCAGCAGCCAAGATCTTTTCAGGGCCTCCCATTCACCCCTCCACTTT. The chain couples TRBV4-3 to TRBJ1-6; D is possibly TRBD1 (5 bases). From germline, CDR1 is LGHNA and CDR2 YSLEER. There are 17 residues in the CDR3. V lost 0 bases to trimming and J lost 8 bases, with 17 bases between them.